Listed here are 20 T cell receptor beta chains from one sample, sequenced in a study of T cells in localized non-small cell lung cancer. The assay was immunoSEQ multiplex PCR, and TCRdb's table has in-frame clones only and misses some. The sample carries thousands of clones, 30% to 40% recorded once. The sample was lung tumor tissue, taken before any cancer treatment. The receptors stem from a female donor at least 60 years old with stage I lung adenocarcinoma.

This chain uses TRBV23-1 with TRBJ2-7, with 9 bases identical to TRBD1. TRBV23-1 carries the ORF label, with uncertain function. CDR3 size: 17 residues. V was clipped by 5 bases and J by 3 bases; unmatched bases: 14. This CDR3 reads CASSSLPGQGIIYEQYF. The CDR3 DNA sequence: TGCGCCAGCAGTTCGTTGCCGGGACAGGGAATTATCTACGAGCAGTACTTC.

This clone was picked up a small number of times. The genes are TRBV9 and TRBJ2-7; 11 bases line up with TRBD1. V shed 0 bases, J shed 6 bases, and the junction held 2 bases outside the gene matches. This CDR3 contains 14 residues. Germline CDR1 SGDLS, CDR2 YYNGEE. CDR3 loop: CASSVGDRGFEQYF. CDR3 DNA sequence: TGTGCCAGCAGCGTAGGGGACAGGGGGTTCGAGCAGTACTTC. The full variable domain, its missing parts supplied by reference TRBV9 and TRBJ2-7, is DSGVTQTPKHLITATGQRVTLRCSPRSGDLSVYWYQQSLDQGLQFLIQYYNGEERAKGNILERFSAQQFPDLHSELNLSSLELGDSALYFCASSVGDRGFEQYFGPGTRLTVT.

This chain connects TRBV1 to TRBJ2-7; the tabulated D call, TRBD1, remains unverified against the DNA. TRBV1 is tagged as a pseudogene. This CDR3 is built from 16 residues. CDR3 region: CASSLRDSRLPYEQYF. The CDR3 bases are TGCGCCAGCAGCCTAAGGGACAGTCGTTTGCCCTACGAGCAGTACTTC.

This clone is judged medium-sized (0.01 to 0.1%). This sequence joins TRBV2 and TRBJ1-6, with D perhaps matching TRBD1 (6 bases). This CDR3 has 13 residues. V was clipped by 7 bases and J by 9 bases, with 13 bases between them. Germline CDR1 SNHLY, CDR2 FYNNEI. In DNA form, the CDR3 reads TGTGCCAGCAAGGAACAGGGCGGTTCACCCCTCCACTTT. Amino acids: CASKEQGGSPLHF.

This chain links TRBV6-8 with TRBJ1-1, with D uncertain. Germline assignment: CDR1 MNHGY and CDR2 SAAAGT. The CDR3 is made up of 15 amino acids. V lost 2 bases to trimming and J lost 1 base, with 11 bases between them. The CDR3 sequence: CASSYGRTGNTEAFF. CDR3 sequence (DNA): TGTGCCAGCAGTTACGGGCGGACGGGGAACACTGAAGCTTTCTTT.

The V call is TRBV29-1, the J call TRBJ2-2; the match to TRBD2 covers 10 bases. Trimming took 7 bases from V and 0 from J; bases not matched to a gene: 11. CDR1 is SQVTM, CDR2 ANQGSEA, per germline. The CDR3 has 17 residues. The DNA of the CDR3 is TGCAGCGCCTACTTCCTCCTAGCGGGGGCGAACACCGGGGAGCTGTTTTTT. This gives the protein CSAYFLLAGANTGELFF.

This clone was counted a few times. J is TRBJ2-2 and V is TRBV15, with D maybe TRBD2 (5 bases). The CDR3 is 15 amino acids. Germline CDR1 is LNHNV and CDR2 is YYDKDF (reference sequence). V was cut by 0 bases and J by 4 bases, with 9 bases left in between. The CDR3 bases are TGTGCCACCAGCAGAGATCGGGGTTTCACCGGGGAGCTGTTTTTT. It is translated as CATSRDRGFTGELFF.

In its sample, this clone is medium-sized. This chain links TRBV11-3 with TRBJ2-3, with 10 bases matching TRBD2. With V trimmed by 2 bases and J by 5 bases, 4 bases remained unmatched. CDR3 size: 15 residues. Germline CDR1 reads SGHNT; CDR2 reads YENEEA. The CDR3 DNA reads as TGTGCCAGCAGCTTACAAGCTAGCGGGGGAGATACGCAGTATTTT. It translates to CASSLQASGGDTQYF.

This clone appeared once. The chain joins TRBV18 to TRBJ1-5; D remains unclear. The CDR3 runs to 13 residues. V lost 8 bases to trimming and J lost 3 bases, with 11 bases between them. Per germline, CDR1 KGHSH and CDR2 LQKENI. As DNA, the CDR3 is TGTGCCAGCAGCCCGGTCTTCAATCAGCCCCAGCATTTT. Its protein is CASSPVFNQPQHF. Full variable domain (rest looked up from reference TRBV18 and TRBJ1-5): NAGVMQNPRHLVRRRGQEARLRCSPMKGHSHVYWYRQLPEEGLKFMVYLQKENIIDESGMPKERFSAEFPKEGPSILRIQQVVRGDSAAYFCASSPVFNQPQHFGDGTRLSIL.

The J gene is TRBJ2-5, the V gene TRBV1; the table's D call, TRBD1, has no DNA check behind it. TRBV1 corresponds to a pseudogene. This CDR3 is 14 amino acids long. The CDR3 is CASSQEGDRETQYF. Written as DNA, the CDR3 is TGCGCCAGCAGCCAAGAGGGGGACAGAGAGACCCAGTACTTC.

As concerns this clone: An end of the junction does not agree with germline; a read error may underlie this. The genes are TRBV12-5 and TRBJ1-5; D remains unclear. CDR3 length: 13 residues. Germline V gives CDR1 LGHNT, CDR2 FRNRAP. CDR3 sequence reads: CASAEGLGQPQHF. The CDR3 nucleotides read TGTGCCAGTGCCGAGGGCCTTGGTCAGCCCCAGCATTTT.

The rearrangement links TRBV19 to TRBJ1-1; D is unresolved. The germline V gene encodes CDR1 LNHDA and CDR2 SQIVND (reference sequence). Trimming cost V 3 bases and J 6 bases, with 14 bases left between them. The CDR3 runs to 14 residues. CDR3 DNA sequence: TGTGCCAGTAGTATTGGTAAGGAGGCCGCTGAAGCTTTCTTT. Translation gives CASSIGKEAAEAFF.

V usage is TRBV30 and J usage is TRBJ2-7; D not resolved. This CDR3 spans 12 amino acids. Germline CDR1 reads GTSNPN; CDR2 reads SVGIG (reference sequence). With 0 bases removed from V and 7 bases from J, the gap between germline ends came to 10 bases. The CDR3 protein is CAWSVVGFEQYF. The CDR3 nucleotides read TGTGCCTGGAGTGTGGTAGGGTTTGAGCAGTACTTC.

The chain is built from TRBV5-1 and TRBJ1-4, with 8 bases fitting TRBD1. CDR1 is SGHRS and CDR2 is YFSETQ in the germline V gene. Losses at the gene ends were 5 bases for V and 8 bases for J; bases not matched to a gene: 14. The CDR3 is made up of 16 amino acids. CDR3 nucleotides: TGCGCCAGCAGTTCTGTCTCAGGGGGCGCAGGGGAAAAACTGTTTTTT. The encoded protein is CASSSVSGGAGEKLFF.

This clone has only a few counts. V is TRBV6-8 and J is TRBJ1-2, with TRBD1 matching over 9 bases. This CDR3 has 15 amino acids. CDR1 and CDR2 (germline): MNHGY, SAAAGT. Trimming took 2 bases from V and 2 from J; bases not matched to a gene: 3. The CDR3 region is CASSYQGTGNYGYTF. DNA for the CDR3: TGTGCCAGCAGTTACCAGGGGACAGGGAACTATGGCTACACCTTC.

In its sample, this clone was seen a few times. CDR3 sequence: CASSLPGFRTEAFF. The CDR3 nucleotides are TGCGCCAGCAGCTTGCCCGGTTTCCGAACTGAAGCTTTCTTT. V gene TRBV5-1 combines with J gene TRBJ1-1, with unresolved D. The CDR3 totals 14 residues. Looked up from germline, CDR1 is SGHRS and CDR2 is YFSETQ. Trimming pared 1 base from V and 5 bases from J, leaving 12 bases between.

The rearrangement links TRBV6-8 to TRBJ1-3, with D maybe TRBD1 (6 bases). This CDR3 comprises 15 residues. Trimming removed 7 bases at V and 2 bases at J, with 15 bases between. Germline CDR1 reads MNHGY; CDR2 reads SAAAGT. The CDR3 DNA follows: TGTGCCAGCACCCCATATGGGACACCTGGAAACACCATATATTTT. Translation: CASTPYGTPGNTIYF.

This sequence joins TRBV11-3 and TRBJ2-1; TRBD1 agrees at 9 bases. V gave up 3 bases and J gave up 7 bases; unmatched junction bases: 7. The CDR3 covers 15 residues. Germline V gene lookup returns CDR1 SGHNT and CDR2 YENEEA. CDR3 DNA: TGTGCCAGCAGCTTGGAAGGGACAGGGTTTAATGAGCAGTTCTTC. It translates to CASSLEGTGFNEQFF.

The table lists this clone with a few counts. The gene calls are TRBV29-1 and TRBJ1-1; D gene ambiguous. This CDR3 spans 13 amino acids. CDR1 and CDR2 from the germline V gene are SQVTM and ANQGSEA. Deletions cut 3 bases from V and 1 base from J, with 9 bases between. This chain's CDR3 is CSVDWVRNTEAFF. In DNA form, the CDR3 reads TGCAGCGTTGATTGGGTGAGGAACACTGAAGCTTTCTTT.

About this clone: The junction does not match germline at one end; this may be a read error. A nucleotide was unread or ambiguous, so the corresponding amino acid is written X. V and J are TRBV28 and TRBJ1-1; D is perhaps TRBD1 (6 bases). Germline V lookup: CDR1 MDHEN, CDR2 SYDVKM. This CDR3 has 16 amino acids. CDR3 sequence (DNA): TGTGCCAGCAGGGCGCACTCGACAGGTGGGGTCACTGAAGYTTTCTTT. Protein: CASRAHSTGGVTEXFF.